Below are 5 T cell receptor beta chains sequenced from a single sample in a study of graft-versus-host responses after intestinal transplantation. Sequenced by immunoSEQ multiplex PCR; TCRdb stores in-frame clones only, minus some. In the table there are 99,000 or so clones, approximately 90% of which are singletons. Their target antigens are unknown. Sample: unstimulated CD8+ T cells sorted from spleen or lymph node cells, taken before transplant. The receptors shown here come from a human donor who was the organ donor for an intestinal transplant.

This clone appeared a single time. This sequence joins TRBV6-1 and TRBJ1-1, with unresolved D. V was pared by 6 bases and J by 4 bases, with 15 bases between. The CDR3 runs 14 residues. CDR1 is MNHNS, CDR2 SASEGT, per germline. The CDR3 spells CASSLEFLGTEAFF. The DNA of the CDR3 is TGTGCCAGCAGCCTAGAATTCCTCGGCACTGAAGCTTTCTTT.

V usage is TRBV5-1 and J usage is TRBJ2-7; TRBD2 matches at 11 bases. Trimming took 1 base from V and 3 from J; bases not matched to a gene: 0. CDR1 is SGHRS, CDR2 YFSETQ, per germline. The CDR3 is made up of 14 amino acids. CDR3 coding DNA: TGCGCCAGCAGCTTGACTAGCGGGGGCTACGAGCAGTACTTC. Protein sequence: CASSLTSGGYEQYF. Full variable domain (remainder filled in from reference TRBV5-1 and TRBJ2-7): KAGVTQTPRYLIKTRGQQVTLSCSPISGHRSVSWYQQTPGQGLQFLFEYFSETQRNKGNFPGRFSGRQFSNSRSEMNVSTLELGDSALYLCASSLTSGGYEQYFGPGTRLTVT.

The chain uses TRBV4-1 and TRBJ1-2, with TRBD1 identical over 9 bases. CDR3 size: 15 residues. Trimming removed 2 bases from V and 7 bases from J; junction bases left unmatched: 8. Germline assignment: CDR1 MGHRA and CDR2 YSYEKL. The CDR3, as DNA: TGCGCCAGCAGCCAACCGCTGGGACAGGGACTTGGCTACACCTTC. Protein: CASSQPLGQGLGYTF.

The V call is TRBV25-1, the J call TRBJ1-3; TRBD1 is a possible D gene (5 bases). CDR1 is MGHDK and CDR2 is SYGVNS in the germline V gene. The CDR3 extends over 18 amino acids. With 0 bases removed from V and 0 bases from J, the gap between germline ends came to 15 bases. DNA for the CDR3: TGTGCCAGCAGTGAATATTATGATGACAGACACTCTGGAAACACCATATATTTT. As protein: CASSEYYDDRHSGNTIYF.

This chain links TRBV11-2 with TRBJ1-1; D perhaps matches TRBD1 (5 bases). Germline lookup yields CDR1 SGHAT and CDR2 FQNNGV. The CDR3 is made up of 16 amino acids. Deletions cut 1 base from V and 4 bases from J, with 16 bases between. The CDR3 protein is CASSLGDRGVGTEAFF. The CDR3 DNA sequence: TGTGCCAGCAGCTTAGGGGACCGCGGGGTCGGCACTGAAGCTTTCTTT.